This T cell receptor (beta chain) was documented in a study of blood T cells in healthy people across ages. Study-level findings and limits: Naive CD4+ cell counts and diversity both ran higher in long-lived than in aged donors.

V was shortened by 7 bases and J by 2 bases, with 15 bases between the two germline ends. The germline CDR1 and CDR2 sequences are MNHEY and SMNVEV (reference sequence). CDR3 length: 14 residues. Concerning this clonotype: Antigen: not known.

With a J-beta primer mix and a sample-barcoded 5' primer, a second PCR ran about 6 to 11 cycles. TCRdb reanalysed the 5' RACE reads using MiXCR and keeps one entry per CDR3 protein. Found here are hundreds of thousands of distinct CDR3 sequences, 56% of them singletons; the top ten hold roughly 25%. This sequence was found in a man in his forties or fifties in good health. The sequencing sample was made of blood. The V and J genes are TRBV27 and TRBJ2-7; D gene uncertain. The CDR3 loop is CASTQEAGPYEQYF. The CDR3 DNA sequence: TGTGCCAGCACCCAAGAGGCAGGTCCCTACGAGCAGTACTTC.